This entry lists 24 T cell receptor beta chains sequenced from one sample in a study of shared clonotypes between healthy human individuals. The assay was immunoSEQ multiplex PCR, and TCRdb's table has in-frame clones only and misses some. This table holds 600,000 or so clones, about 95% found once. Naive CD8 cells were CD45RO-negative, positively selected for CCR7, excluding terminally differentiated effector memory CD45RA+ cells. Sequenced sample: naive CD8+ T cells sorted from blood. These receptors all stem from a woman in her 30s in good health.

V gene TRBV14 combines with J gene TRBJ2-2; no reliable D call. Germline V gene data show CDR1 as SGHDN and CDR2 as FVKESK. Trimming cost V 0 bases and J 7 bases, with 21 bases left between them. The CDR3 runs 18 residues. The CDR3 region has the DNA TGTGCCAGCAGCCAAGAACACCCTAGATCCGGTGTAGGCGGGGAGCTGTTTTTT. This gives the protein CASSQEHPRSGVGGELFF.

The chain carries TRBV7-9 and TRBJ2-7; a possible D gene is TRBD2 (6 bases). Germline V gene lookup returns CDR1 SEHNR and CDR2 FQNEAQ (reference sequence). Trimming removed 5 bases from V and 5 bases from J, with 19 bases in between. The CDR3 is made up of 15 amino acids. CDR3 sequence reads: CASSTYPSSVHEQYF. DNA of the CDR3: TGTGCCAGCAGCACCTATCCGTCTAGCGTCCACGAGCAGTACTTC.

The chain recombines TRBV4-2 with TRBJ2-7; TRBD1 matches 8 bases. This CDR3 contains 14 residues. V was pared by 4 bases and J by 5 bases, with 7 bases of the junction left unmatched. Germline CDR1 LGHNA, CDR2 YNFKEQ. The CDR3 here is CASSLRTGYDEQYF. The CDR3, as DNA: TGTGCCAGCAGCCTCCGGACAGGGTACGACGAGCAGTACTTC.

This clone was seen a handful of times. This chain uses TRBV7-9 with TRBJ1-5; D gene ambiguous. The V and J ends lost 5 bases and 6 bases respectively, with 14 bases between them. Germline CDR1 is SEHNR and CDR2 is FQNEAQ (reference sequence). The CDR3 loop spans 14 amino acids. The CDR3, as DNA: TGTGCCAGCAGCGCGGGAGGAGGGAGTCAGCCCCAGCATTTT. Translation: CASSAGGGSQPQHF.

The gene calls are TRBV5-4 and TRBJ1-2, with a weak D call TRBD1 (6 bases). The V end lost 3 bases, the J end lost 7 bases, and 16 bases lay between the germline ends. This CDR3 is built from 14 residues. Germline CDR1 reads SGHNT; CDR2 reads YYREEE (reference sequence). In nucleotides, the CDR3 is TGTGCCAGCAGCTCACGACAGGATGTATTTGGCTACACCTTC. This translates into CASSSRQDVFGYTF.

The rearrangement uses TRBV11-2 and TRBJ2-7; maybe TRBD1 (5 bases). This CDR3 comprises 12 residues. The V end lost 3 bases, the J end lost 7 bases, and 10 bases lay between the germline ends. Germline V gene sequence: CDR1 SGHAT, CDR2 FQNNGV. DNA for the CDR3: TGTGCCAGCAGCTTCGGGTGGACAGAGCAGTACTTC. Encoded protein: CASSFGWTEQYF.

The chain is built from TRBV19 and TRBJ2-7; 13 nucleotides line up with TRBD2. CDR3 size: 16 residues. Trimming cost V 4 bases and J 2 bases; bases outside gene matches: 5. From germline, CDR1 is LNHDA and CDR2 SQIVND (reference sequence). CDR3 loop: CASSTRTSGSTYEQYF. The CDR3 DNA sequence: TGTGCCAGTAGTACTCGGACTAGCGGGAGTACCTACGAGCAGTACTTC.

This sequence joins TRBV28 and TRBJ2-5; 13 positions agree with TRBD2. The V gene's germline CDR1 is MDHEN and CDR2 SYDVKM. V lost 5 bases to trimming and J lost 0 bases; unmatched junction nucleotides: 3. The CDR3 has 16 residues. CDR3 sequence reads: CASSRGLAGDQETQYF. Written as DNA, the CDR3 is TGTGCCAGCAGTCGAGGACTAGCGGGAGACCAAGAGACCCAGTACTTC. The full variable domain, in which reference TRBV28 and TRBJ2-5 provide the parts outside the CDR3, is DVKVTQSSRYLVKRTGEKVFLECVQDMDHENMFWYRQDPGLGLRLIYFSYDVKMKEKGDIPEGYSVSREKKERFSLILESASTNQTSMYLCASSRGLAGDQETQYFGPGTRLLVL.

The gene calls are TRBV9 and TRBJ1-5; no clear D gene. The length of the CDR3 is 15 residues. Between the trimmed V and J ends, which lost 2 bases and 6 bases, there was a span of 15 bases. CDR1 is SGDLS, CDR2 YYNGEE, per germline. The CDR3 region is CASSVGSLPGQPQHF. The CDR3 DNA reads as TGTGCCAGCAGCGTCGGCAGCCTCCCCGGTCAGCCCCAGCATTTT.

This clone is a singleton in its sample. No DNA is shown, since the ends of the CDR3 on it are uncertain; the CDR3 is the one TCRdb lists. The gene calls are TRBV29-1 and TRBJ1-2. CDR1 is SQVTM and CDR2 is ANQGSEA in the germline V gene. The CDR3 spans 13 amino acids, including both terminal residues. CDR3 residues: CSVEGFGTGARTF.

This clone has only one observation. The DNA for the CDR3 is TGTGCCAGCAGCTTGTGGGGGACAGGGGGCTCCCCAAGGTACGAGCAGTACTTC. It encodes CASSLWGTGGSPRYEQYF. This rearrangement joins TRBV5-6 to TRBJ2-7; 12 nucleotides align to TRBD1. CDR3 length: 18 residues. Trimming removed 1 base from V and 4 bases from J; junction bases left unmatched: 12. Germline-derived CDR1 and CDR2 are SGHDT and YYEEEE. Combining the CDR3 with reference TRBV5-6 and TRBJ2-7 gives the whole variable domain DAGVTQSPTHLIKTRGQQVTLRCSPKSGHDTVSWYQQALGQGPQFIFQYYEEEERQRGNFPDRFSGHQFPNYSSELNVNALLLGDSALYLCASSLWGTGGSPRYEQYFGPGTRLTVT.

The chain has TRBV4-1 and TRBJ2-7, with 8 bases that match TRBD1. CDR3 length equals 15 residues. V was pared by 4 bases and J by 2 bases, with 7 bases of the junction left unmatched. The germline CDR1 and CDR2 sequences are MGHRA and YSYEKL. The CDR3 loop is CASSLATGAPYEQYF. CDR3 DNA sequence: TGCGCCAGCAGCCTCGCGACAGGGGCTCCCTACGAGCAGTACTTC.

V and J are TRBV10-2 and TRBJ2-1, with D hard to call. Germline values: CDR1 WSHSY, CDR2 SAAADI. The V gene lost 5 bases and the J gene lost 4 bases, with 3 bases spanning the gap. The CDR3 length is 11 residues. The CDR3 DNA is TGCGCCAGCAGTCAGTACAATGAGCAGTTCTTC. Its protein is CASSQYNEQFF.

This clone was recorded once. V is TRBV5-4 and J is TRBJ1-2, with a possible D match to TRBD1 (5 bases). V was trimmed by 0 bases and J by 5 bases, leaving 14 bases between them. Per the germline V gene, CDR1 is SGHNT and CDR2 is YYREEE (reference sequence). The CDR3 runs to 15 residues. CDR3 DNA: TGTGCCAGCAGCTTGGGTGTAACAGGATTTTATGGCTACACCTTC. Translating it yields CASSLGVTGFYGYTF.

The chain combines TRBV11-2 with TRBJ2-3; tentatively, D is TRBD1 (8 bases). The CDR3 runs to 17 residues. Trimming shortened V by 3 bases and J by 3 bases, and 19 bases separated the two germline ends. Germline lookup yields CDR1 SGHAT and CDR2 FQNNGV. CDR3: CASSFPGGGRSTDTQYF. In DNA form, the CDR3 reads TGTGCCAGCAGCTTCCCAGGGGGCGGGAGATCAACAGATACGCAGTATTTT.

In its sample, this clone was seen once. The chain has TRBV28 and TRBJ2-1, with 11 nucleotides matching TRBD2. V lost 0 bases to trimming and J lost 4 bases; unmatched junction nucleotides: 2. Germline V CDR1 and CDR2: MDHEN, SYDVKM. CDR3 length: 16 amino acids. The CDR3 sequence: CASSLWGLAAYNEQFF. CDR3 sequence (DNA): TGTGCCAGCAGTTTATGGGGACTAGCGGCTTACAATGAGCAGTTCTTC.

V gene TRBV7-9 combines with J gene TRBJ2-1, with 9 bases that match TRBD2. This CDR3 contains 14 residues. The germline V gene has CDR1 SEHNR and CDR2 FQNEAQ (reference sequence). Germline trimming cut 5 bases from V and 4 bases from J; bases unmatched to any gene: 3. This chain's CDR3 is CASSRLAEYNEQFF. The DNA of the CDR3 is TGTGCCAGCAGCCGACTAGCGGAGTACAATGAGCAGTTCTTC.

Written as DNA, the CDR3 is TGCGCCAGCAGCCGGGGCGGCGCCTACAATGAGCAGTTCTTC. The encoded protein is CASSRGGAYNEQFF. The rearrangement uses TRBV4-1 and TRBJ2-1; maybe TRBD1 (5 bases). CDR3 length equals 14 residues. Germline CDR1 is MGHRA and CDR2 is YSYEKL. V lost 4 bases, J lost 2 bases, and 9 bases lay in between.

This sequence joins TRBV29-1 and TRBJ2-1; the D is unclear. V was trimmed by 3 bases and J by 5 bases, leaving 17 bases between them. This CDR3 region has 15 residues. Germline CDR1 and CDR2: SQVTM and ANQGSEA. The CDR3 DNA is TGCAGCGTTGATATAGGCCAAGTCGACCACAATGAGCAGTTCTTC. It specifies CSVDIGQVDHNEQFF.

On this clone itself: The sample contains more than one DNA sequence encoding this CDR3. The CDR3 bases are TGTGCCAGCAGCTTGGGGCCAGCCTACGAGCAGTACTTC. Residues: CASSLGPAYEQYF. The chain uses TRBV11-2 and TRBJ2-7, with D possibly matching TRBD1 (5 bases). The germline CDR1 and CDR2 sequences are SGHAT and FQNNGV. The CDR3 spans 13 residues. Deletions cut 3 bases from V and 2 bases from J, with 8 bases between.

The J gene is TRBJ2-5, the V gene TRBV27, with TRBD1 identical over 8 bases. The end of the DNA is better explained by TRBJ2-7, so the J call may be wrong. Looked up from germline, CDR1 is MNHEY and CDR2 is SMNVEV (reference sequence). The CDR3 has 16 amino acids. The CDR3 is CASSLLGMTGAYEQYF. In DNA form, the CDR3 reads TGTGCCAGCAGTTTATTAGGCATGACAGGGGCCTACGAGCAGTACTTC.

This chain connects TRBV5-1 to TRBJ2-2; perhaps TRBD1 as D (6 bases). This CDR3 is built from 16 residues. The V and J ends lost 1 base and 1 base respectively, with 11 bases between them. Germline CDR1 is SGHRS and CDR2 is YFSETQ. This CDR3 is CASSLIGTMNTGELFF. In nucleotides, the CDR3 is TGCGCCAGCAGCTTGATCGGGACAATGAACACCGGGGAGCTGTTTTTT.

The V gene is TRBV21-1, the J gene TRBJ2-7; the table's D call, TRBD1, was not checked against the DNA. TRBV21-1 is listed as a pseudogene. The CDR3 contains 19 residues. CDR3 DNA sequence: TGTGCCAGCAGCAAAGCCCTTGCCCCGGGACAGGTACCCTCCTACGAGCAGTACTTC. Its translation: CASSKALAPGQVPSYEQYF.

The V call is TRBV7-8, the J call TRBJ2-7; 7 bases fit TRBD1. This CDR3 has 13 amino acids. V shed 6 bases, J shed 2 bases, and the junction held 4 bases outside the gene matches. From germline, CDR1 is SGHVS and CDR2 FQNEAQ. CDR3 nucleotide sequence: TGTGCCAGCAGTTCGACAGGGACCTACGAGCAGTACTTC. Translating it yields CASSSTGTYEQYF.